This TCR beta chain was sequenced during a study of OX40 agonist ivuxolimab in advanced cancers. For the study at large: A history of anti-PD-1, anti-PD-L1 or anti-CTLA-4 therapy was acceptable, and more than 30% had some.

Between the trimmed V and J ends, which lost 8 bases and 5 bases, there was a span of 30 bases. The CDR3 runs to 18 residues. Germline V gene data show CDR1 as SEHNR and CDR2 as FQNEAQ (reference sequence). The table came from immunoSEQ multiplex PCR; TCRdb's copy has only in-frame clones and leaves some out. The sample carries some 30,000 clones, about 83% recorded once. This specimen was CD4+ or CD8+ T cells sorted from blood, taken in a trial of the OX40 agonist ivuxolimab. This TCR derives from an adult with an advanced solid tumor such as melanoma, head and neck, liver or kidney cancer. The gene calls are TRBV7-9 and TRBJ1-1; D is perhaps TRBD1 (5 bases). In DNA form, the CDR3 reads TGTGCCAGCGGGGCCCTCCCTGCAAGGGACGGAGATAGGACTGAAGCTTTCTTT. Encoded protein: CASGALPARDGDRTEAFF.